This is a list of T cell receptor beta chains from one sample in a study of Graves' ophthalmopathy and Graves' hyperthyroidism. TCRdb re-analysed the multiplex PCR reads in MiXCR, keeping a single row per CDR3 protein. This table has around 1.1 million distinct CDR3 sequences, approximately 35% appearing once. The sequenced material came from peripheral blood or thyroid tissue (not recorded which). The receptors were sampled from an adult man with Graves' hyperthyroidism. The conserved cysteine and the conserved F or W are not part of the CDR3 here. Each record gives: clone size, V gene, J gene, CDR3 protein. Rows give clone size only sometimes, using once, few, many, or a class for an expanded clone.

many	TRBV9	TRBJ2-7	ASSVGEGRHEQY
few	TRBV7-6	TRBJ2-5	ASSPPIERTQY
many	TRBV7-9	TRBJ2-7	ASSELPGDEQY
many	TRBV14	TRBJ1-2	ASSQEEGSYGYT
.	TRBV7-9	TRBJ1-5	ASRDGGDQPQH
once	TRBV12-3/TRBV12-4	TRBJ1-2	ASSGARNYGYT
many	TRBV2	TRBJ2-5	ASSRRQSGETQY
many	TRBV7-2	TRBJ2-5	ASSLSRGPETQY
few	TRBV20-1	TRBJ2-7	SARDPGGLFYEQY
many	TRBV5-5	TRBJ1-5	ASSRVGTGGFNQPQH
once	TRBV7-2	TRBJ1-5	ASSIPGGLRPQH
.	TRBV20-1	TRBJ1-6	SARAGTHNSPLH
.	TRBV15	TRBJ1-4	ATSREWGGNEKLF
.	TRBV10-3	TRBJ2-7	ASSRGNRGLLYEQY
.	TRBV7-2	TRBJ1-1	ASSHGRGPRDTEAF
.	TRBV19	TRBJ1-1	ASSNKGSTEAF
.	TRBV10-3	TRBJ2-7	AISGTGGGYEQY
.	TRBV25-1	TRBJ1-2	ASPGTGVNYGYT
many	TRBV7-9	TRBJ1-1	ASSLETGAEMNTEAF
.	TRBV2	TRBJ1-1	ASRSGGRVTEAF
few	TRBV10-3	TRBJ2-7	AISGGTGSYEQY
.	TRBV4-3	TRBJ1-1	ASSQVFGTEAF
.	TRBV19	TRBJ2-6	ASSYSNYGANVLT
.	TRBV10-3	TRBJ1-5	ASSLVHAQETQH
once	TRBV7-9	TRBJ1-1	ASSKQGGANTEAF
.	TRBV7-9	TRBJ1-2	ASSLPRGSDGYT
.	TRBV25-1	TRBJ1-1	ASGDKRKGEAF
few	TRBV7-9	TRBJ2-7	ASSANRAPYEQY
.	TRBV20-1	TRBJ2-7	SARKPGRMNYEQY
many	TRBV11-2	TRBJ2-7	ASSLMIAGSYEQY
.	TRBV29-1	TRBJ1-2	SVAVGTGASEYYGYT
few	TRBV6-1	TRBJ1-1	ASRLDREDTEAF
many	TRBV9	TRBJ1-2	ASSVTGGLGYGYT
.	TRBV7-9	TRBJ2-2	ASSNNKGLDLANTGELF
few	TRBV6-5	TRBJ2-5	ASTWFLRDRDSKTQY
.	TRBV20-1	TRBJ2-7	SAFSRQVAYEQC
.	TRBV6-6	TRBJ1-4	AISLRGSEKLF
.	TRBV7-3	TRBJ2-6	ASSSGDRGDYVLT
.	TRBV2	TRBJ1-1	ASSEVPEAF
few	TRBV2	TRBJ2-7	ASLDRYEQY
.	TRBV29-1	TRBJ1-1	SVAGGAAEAF
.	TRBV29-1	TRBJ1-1	SVEAGQGGYTEAF
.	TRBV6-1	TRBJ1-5	ASSEGGVLRQPQH
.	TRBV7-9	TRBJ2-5	ASSHLTEYMRETQY
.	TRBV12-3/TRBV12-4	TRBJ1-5	ASSKQGVLNQPQH
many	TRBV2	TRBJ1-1	ASTVIEDTEAF
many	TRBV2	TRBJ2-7	ASSAAGKGEQY
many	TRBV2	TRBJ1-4	ASMSTSGGKLF
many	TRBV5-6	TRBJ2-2	ASRTDLSYTGELF
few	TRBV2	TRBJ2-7	ASSEIGPYEQY
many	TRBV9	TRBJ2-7	ASSVGTSERDEQY
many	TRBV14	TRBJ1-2	ASSQDVSGLYGYT
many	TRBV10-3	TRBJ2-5	AISEDSPWETQY
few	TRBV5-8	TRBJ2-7	ASSFPSSGIYEQY
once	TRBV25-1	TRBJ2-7	ASFKEVNEQY